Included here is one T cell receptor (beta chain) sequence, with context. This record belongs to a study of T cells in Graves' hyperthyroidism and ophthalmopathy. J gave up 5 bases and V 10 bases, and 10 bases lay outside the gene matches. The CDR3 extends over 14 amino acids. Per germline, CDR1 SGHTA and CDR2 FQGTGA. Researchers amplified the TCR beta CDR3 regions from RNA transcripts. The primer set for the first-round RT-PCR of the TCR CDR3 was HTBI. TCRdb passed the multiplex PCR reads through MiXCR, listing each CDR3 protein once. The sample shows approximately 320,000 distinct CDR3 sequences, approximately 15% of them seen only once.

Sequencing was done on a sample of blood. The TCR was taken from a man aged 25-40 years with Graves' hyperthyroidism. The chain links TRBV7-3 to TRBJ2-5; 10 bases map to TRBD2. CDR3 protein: CAKKREGRVETQYF. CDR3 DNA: TGTGCCAAGAAGCGGGAGGGCCGGGTGGAGACCCAGTACTTC.